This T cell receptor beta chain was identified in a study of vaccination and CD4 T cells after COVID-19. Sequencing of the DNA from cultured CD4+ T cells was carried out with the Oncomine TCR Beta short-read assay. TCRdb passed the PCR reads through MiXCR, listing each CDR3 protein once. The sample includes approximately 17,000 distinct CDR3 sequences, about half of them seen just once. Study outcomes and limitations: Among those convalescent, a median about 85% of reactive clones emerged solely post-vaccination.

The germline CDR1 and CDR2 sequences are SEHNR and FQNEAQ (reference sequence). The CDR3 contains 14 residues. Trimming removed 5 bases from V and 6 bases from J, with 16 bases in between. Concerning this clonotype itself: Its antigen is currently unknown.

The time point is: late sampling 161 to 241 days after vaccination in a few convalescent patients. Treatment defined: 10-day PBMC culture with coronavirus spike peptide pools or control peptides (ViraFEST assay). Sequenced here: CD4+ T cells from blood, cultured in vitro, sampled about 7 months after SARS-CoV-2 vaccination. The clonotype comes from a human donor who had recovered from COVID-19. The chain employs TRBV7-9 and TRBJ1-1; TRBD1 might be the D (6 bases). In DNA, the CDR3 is TGTGCCAGCAGCGTACAGGGCGGGGGGCCTGAAGCTTTCTTT. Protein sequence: CASSVQGGGPEAFF.